The 17 T cell receptor beta chains below were found in one sample sequenced in a study of cytomegalovirus exposure and HLA in healthy donors. The PCR ran on 60 Vbeta and 13 Jbeta primers. This table comes from immunoSEQ multiplex PCR, and its TCRdb copy is limited to in-frame clones, with some not included. This table holds approximately 150,000 clones, about 75% found once. Source material: PBMCs. The receptor set was obtained from a male donor in good health and CMV-seronegative.

V and J are TRBV6-5 and TRBJ2-7; possibly TRBD1 for D (5 bases). The V gene lost 6 bases and the J gene lost 0 bases, with 12 bases spanning the gap. This CDR3 has 14 residues. The V gene's germline CDR1 is MNHEY and CDR2 SVGAGI. CDR3: CASRQDTLSYEQYF. The DNA of the CDR3 is TGTGCCAGCAGACAGGACACGCTCTCCTACGAGCAGTACTTC.

The chain carries TRBV9 and TRBJ2-2; 13 bases match TRBD2. The junction had 4 bases not matched to a gene; V was cut back by 0 bases and J by 2 bases. The germline CDR1 and CDR2 sequences are SGDLS and YYNGEE. The CDR3 has 18 amino acids. The CDR3 bases are TGTGCCAGCAGCGTAGAACTAGCGGGGGGGCACAACACCGGGGAGCTGTTTTTT. Residues: CASSVELAGGHNTGELFF. Filled out from reference TRBV9 and TRBJ2-2, the complete variable domain reads DSGVTQTPKHLITATGQRVTLRCSPRSGDLSVYWYQQSLDQGLQFLIQYYNGEERAKGNILERFSAQQFPDLHSELNLSSLELGDSALYFCASSVELAGGHNTGELFFGEGSRLTVL.

The chain has TRBV28 and TRBJ2-5; D remains ambiguous. CDR1 and CDR2 from the germline V gene are MDHEN and SYDVKM. V shed 7 bases and J shed 0 bases, with 6 bases lying between them. The CDR3 runs to 12 residues. The CDR3 DNA sequence: TGTGCCAGCACCCCAGACCAAGAGACCCAGTACTTC. Protein product: CASTPDQETQYF. Complete variable domain (other parts from reference TRBV28 and TRBJ2-5): DVKVTQSSRYLVKRTGEKVFLECVQDMDHENMFWYRQDPGLGLRLIYFSYDVKMKEKGDIPEGYSVSREKKERFSLILESASTNQTSMYLCASTPDQETQYFGPGTRLLVL.

The V call is TRBV29-1, the J call TRBJ2-7; tentatively, D is TRBD2 (6 bases). The CDR3 is 13 residues long. V was trimmed by 4 bases and J by 5 bases, leaving 15 bases between them. Germline V gene lookup returns CDR1 SQVTM and CDR2 ANQGSEA. The CDR3 DNA follows: TGCAGCGTTGCCGGGACTCATTACAACGAGCAGTACTTC. Amino acids: CSVAGTHYNEQYF.

The chain links TRBV6-6 to TRBJ1-1; tentative D call: TRBD1 (6 bases). Trimming took off 1 base at V and 1 base at J, with 7 bases between the two ends. The CDR3 is 14 amino acids. Germline loops: CDR1 MNHNY, CDR2 SVGAGI (reference sequence). In nucleotides, the CDR3 is TGTGCCAGCAGTTACTTAGGGGGGAACACTGAAGCTTTCTTT. Residues: CASSYLGGNTEAFF.

This clone has a handful of counts. This chain uses TRBV5-1 with TRBJ1-5; D is unclear. This CDR3 comprises 13 residues. CDR1 and CDR2 (germline): SGHRS, YFSETQ. V lost 1 base to trimming and J lost 6 bases, with 8 bases between them. The CDR3 sequence is CASSLTGGQPQHF. The CDR3 DNA reads as TGCGCCAGCAGCTTGACCGGAGGTCAGCCCCAGCATTTT.

This chain uses TRBV6-5 with TRBJ1-1; D gene unclear. The CDR3 consists of 15 residues. V lost 0 bases to trimming and J lost 3 bases, with 11 bases between them. Germline V lookup: CDR1 MNHEY, CDR2 SVGAGI. CDR3 sequence: CASSYSYSPDTEAFF. In nucleotides, the CDR3 is TGTGCCAGCAGTTACTCATATAGCCCAGACACTGAAGCTTTCTTT.

This clone was seen a single time. Other DNA variants within this sample encode the same CDR3. The chain has TRBV5-1 and TRBJ2-3; D uncertain. CDR3 size: 13 residues. Trimming stripped 0 bases from V and 1 base from J, with 3 bases between. The germline V gene has CDR1 SGHRS and CDR2 YFSETQ. This CDR3 reads CASSLAGTDTQYF. The CDR3 DNA reads TGCGCCAGCAGCTTGGCTGGCACAGATACGCAGTATTTT.

The chain joins TRBV4-2 to TRBJ1-2; 7 nucleotides agree with TRBD1. The CDR3 is 15 amino acids. J lost 6 bases, V lost 0 bases, and 7 bases had no gene match. The germline V gene encodes CDR1 LGHNA and CDR2 YNFKEQ. The CDR3 nucleotides are TGTGCCAGCAGCCAAGAGGTTGTCAGGGGGAATGGCTACACCTTC. Translation gives CASSQEVVRGNGYTF.

Only a few counts were recorded for this clone. The chain uses TRBV19 and TRBJ1-1; 9 positions agree with TRBD1. The CDR3 runs to 13 residues. Per germline, CDR1 LNHDA and CDR2 SQIVND (reference sequence). V shed 5 bases and J 4 bases; nucleotides not matched to a gene: 2. The CDR3 DNA follows: TGTGCCAGTAGTTGGACAGGGGTCACTGAAGCTTTCTTT. Its protein is CASSWTGVTEAFF.

This rearrangement joins TRBV19 to TRBJ2-2, with TRBD1 identical over 9 bases. Germline V gives CDR1 LNHDA, CDR2 SQIVND (reference sequence). V gave up 8 bases and J gave up 5 bases; unmatched junction bases: 6. There are 14 residues in the CDR3. The CDR3 nucleotides read TGTGCCAGTCTCGACAGGGGGGGAACCGGGGAGCTGTTTTTT. As protein: CASLDRGGTGELFF.

This rearrangement joins TRBV2 to TRBJ2-3; the D gene is possibly TRBD2 (6 bases). Germline-derived CDR1 and CDR2 are SNHLY and FYNNEI. The CDR3 runs to 14 residues. Trimming shortened V by 7 bases and J by 5 bases, and 16 bases separated the two germline ends. The CDR3 sequence is CASKAGEGRDTQYF. DNA for the CDR3: TGTGCCAGCAAAGCGGGCGAGGGGCGAGATACGCAGTATTTT.

The count of this clone is one. The rearrangement uses TRBV5-1 and TRBJ1-1, with D uncertain. Germline values: CDR1 SGHRS, CDR2 YFSETQ. The CDR3 has 11 residues. The V end was cut by 5 bases, the J end by 7 bases, with 9 bases between. The DNA of the CDR3 is TGCGCCAGCAGTAGAGGCGGTGAAGCTTTCTTT. Protein: CASSRGGEAFF.

This chain connects TRBV4-3 to TRBJ2-7; 10 nucleotides line up with TRBD2. The CDR3 extends over 17 amino acids. Trimming cost V 0 bases and J 4 bases; bases outside gene matches: 9. CDR1 is LGHNA, CDR2 YSLEER, per germline. In DNA, the CDR3 is TGCGCCAGCAGCCAAGATCCCAGTTCTAGCGGGAGTTACGAGCAGTACTTC. Translated: CASSQDPSSSGSYEQYF.

This sequence joins TRBV19 and TRBJ1-2, with a possible D match to TRBD1 (6 bases). The CDR3 is made up of 15 amino acids. Per the germline V gene, CDR1 is LNHDA and CDR2 is SQIVND (reference sequence). V gave up 6 bases and J gave up 0 bases, with 14 bases separating them. This CDR3 is CASSRGQLPNYGYTF. For the CDR3, the DNA is TGTGCCAGTAGCCGAGGACAGCTTCCTAACTATGGCTACACCTTC.

This clone was counted once. The V and J genes are TRBV19 and TRBJ1-5; D not certain. Germline V gene sequence: CDR1 LNHDA, CDR2 SQIVND (reference sequence). CDR3 length: 12 residues. V gave up 3 bases and J gave up 7 bases, with 7 bases separating them. CDR3 nucleotide sequence: TGTGCCAGTAGTATGAGCAGGCAGCCCCAGCATTTT. This encodes CASSMSRQPQHF.

DNA for the CDR3: TGTGCCAGCAGCTTAGCTAGCGGGGGGCTCTACGAGCAGTACTTC. This gives the protein CASSLASGGLYEQYF. The V gene is TRBV7-9, the J gene TRBJ2-7; 10 bases match TRBD2. Trimming cost V 0 bases and J 3 bases; bases outside gene matches: 2. In germline, CDR1 is SEHNR, CDR2 FQNEAQ (reference sequence). This CDR3 has 15 residues. The entire variable domain, with the rest obtained from reference TRBV7-9 and TRBJ2-7, is as follows: DTGVSQNPRHKITKRGQNVTFRCDPISEHNRLYWYRQTLGQGPEFLTYFQNEAQLEKSRLLSDRFSAERPKGSFSTLEIQRTEQGDSAMYLCASSLASGGLYEQYFGPGTRLTVT.